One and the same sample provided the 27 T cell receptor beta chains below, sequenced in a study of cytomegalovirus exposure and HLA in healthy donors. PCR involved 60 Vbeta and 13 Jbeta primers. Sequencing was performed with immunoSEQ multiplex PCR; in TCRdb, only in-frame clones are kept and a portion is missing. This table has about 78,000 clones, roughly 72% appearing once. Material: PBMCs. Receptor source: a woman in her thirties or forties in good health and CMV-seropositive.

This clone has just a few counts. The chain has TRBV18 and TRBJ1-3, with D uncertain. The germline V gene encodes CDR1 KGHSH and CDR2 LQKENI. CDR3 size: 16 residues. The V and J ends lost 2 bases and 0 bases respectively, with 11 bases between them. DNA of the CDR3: TGTGCCAGCTCACCATACGACATCAGCTCTGGAAACACCATATATTTT. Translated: CASSPYDISSGNTIYF. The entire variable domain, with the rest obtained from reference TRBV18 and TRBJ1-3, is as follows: NAGVMQNPRHLVRRRGQEARLRCSPMKGHSHVYWYRQLPEEGLKFMVYLQKENIIDESGMPKERFSAEFPKEGPSILRIQQVVRGDSAAYFCASSPYDISSGNTIYFGEGSWLTVV.

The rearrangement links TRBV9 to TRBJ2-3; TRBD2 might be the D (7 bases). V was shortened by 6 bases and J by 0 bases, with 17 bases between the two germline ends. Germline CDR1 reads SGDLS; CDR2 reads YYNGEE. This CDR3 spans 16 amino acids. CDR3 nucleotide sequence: TGTGCCAGCACCGAAGGGGGGGGAACTAGCACAGATACGCAGTATTTT. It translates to CASTEGGGTSTDTQYF.

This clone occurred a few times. The CDR3 loop is CASSSPGQGAVGPYNEQFF. CDR3 nucleotide sequence: TGTGCCAGCAGCTCCCCGGGACAGGGGGCGGTTGGGCCCTACAATGAGCAGTTCTTC. This chain connects TRBV7-8 to TRBJ2-1, with 12 bases lining up with TRBD1. Germline CDR1 reads SGHVS; CDR2 reads FQNEAQ. With 4 bases clipped from V and 2 bases from J, the junction kept 12 bases outside the gene matches. The CDR3 is 19 amino acids.

The CDR3 region is CASTLRAADNEKLFF. CDR3 sequence (DNA): TGTGCCAGCACTCTCAGGGCAGCCGATAATGAAAAACTGTTTTTT. The gene calls are TRBV11-2 and TRBJ1-4; TRBD1 is a possible D gene (5 bases). V was shortened by 7 bases and J by 4 bases, with 16 bases between the two germline ends. The CDR3 is 15 residues long. Per germline, CDR1 SGHAT and CDR2 FQNNGV.

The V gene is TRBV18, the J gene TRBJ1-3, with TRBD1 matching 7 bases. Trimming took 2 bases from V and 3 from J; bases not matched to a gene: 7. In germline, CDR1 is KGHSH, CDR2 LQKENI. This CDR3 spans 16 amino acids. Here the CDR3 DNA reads TGTGCCAGCTCACCAGACAGGGTTGGCGGTGGAAACACCATATATTTT. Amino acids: CASSPDRVGGGNTIYF.

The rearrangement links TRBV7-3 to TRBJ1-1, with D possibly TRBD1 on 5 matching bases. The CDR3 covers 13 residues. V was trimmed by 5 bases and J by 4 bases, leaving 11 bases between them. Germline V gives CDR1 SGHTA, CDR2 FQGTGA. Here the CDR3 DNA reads TGTGCCAGCAGCCCGGGACTTTCCACTGAAGCTTTCTTT. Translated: CASSPGLSTEAFF.

CDR3 bases: TGCAGTGCTAGAATCTCAGCTGAAGCTTTCTTT. It encodes CSARISAEAFF. The rearrangement links TRBV20-1 to TRBJ1-1, with unresolved D. Germline loops: CDR1 DFQATT, CDR2 SNEGSKA (reference sequence). The CDR3 spans 11 residues. The V and J ends lost 2 bases and 6 bases respectively, with 7 bases between them.

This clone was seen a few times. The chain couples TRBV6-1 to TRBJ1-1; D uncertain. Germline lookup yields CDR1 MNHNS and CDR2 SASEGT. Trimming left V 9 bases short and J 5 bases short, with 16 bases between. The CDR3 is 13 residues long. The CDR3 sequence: CASTEGLWTEAFF. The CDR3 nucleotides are TGTGCCAGTACGGAGGGTTTATGGACTGAAGCTTTCTTT.

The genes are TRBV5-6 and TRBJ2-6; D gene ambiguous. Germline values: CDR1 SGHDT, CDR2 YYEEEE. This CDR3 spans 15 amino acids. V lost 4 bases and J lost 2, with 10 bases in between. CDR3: CASSLYTAGANVLTF. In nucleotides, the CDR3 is TGTGCCAGCAGCCTATACACAGCTGGGGCCAACGTCCTGACTTTC. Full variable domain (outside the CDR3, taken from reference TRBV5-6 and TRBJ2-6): DAGVTQSPTHLIKTRGQQVTLRCSPKSGHDTVSWYQQALGQGPQFIFQYYEEEERQRGNFPDRFSGHQFPNYSSELNVNALLLGDSALYLCASSLYTAGANVLTFGAGSRLTVL.

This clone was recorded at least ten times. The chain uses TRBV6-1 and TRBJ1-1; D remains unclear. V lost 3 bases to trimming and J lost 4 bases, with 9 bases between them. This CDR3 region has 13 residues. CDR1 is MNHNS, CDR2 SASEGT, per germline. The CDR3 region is CASSDGQSTEAFF. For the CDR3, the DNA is TGTGCCAGCAGTGATGGGCAAAGCACTGAAGCTTTCTTT.

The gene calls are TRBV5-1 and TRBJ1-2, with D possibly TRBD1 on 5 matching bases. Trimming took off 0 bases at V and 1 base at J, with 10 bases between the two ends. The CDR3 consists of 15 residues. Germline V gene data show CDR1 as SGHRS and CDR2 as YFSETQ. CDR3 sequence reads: CASSLAGHLNYGYTF. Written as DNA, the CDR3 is TGCGCCAGCAGCTTGGCAGGGCACCTTAACTATGGCTACACCTTC.

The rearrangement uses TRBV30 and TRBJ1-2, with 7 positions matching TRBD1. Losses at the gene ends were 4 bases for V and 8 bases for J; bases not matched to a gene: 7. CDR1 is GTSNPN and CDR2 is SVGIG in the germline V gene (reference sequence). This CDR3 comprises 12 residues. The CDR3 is CAWTLQGGGYTF. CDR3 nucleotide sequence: TGTGCCTGGACCCTCCAAGGGGGCGGCTACACCTTC.

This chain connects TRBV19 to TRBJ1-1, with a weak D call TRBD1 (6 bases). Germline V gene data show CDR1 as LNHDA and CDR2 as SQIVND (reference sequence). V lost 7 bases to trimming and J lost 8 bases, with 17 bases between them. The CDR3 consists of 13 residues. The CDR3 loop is CASTRRGLREAFF. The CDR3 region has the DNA TGTGCCAGTACCCGGCGGGGGCTAAGGGAAGCTTTCTTT.

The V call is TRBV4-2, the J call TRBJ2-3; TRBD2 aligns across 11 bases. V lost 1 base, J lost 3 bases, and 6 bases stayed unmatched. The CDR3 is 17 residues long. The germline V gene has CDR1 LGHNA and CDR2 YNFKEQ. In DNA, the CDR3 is TGTGCCAGCAGCCAAGGGATAACTAGCGGGGGAACAGATACGCAGTATTTT. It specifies CASSQGITSGGTDTQYF.

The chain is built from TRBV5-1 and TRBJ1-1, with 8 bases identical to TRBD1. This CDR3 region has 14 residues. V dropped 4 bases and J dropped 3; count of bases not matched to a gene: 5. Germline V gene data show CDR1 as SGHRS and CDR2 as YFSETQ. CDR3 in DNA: TGCGCCAGCAGCGCACAGGGGGGAGACACTGAAGCTTTCTTT. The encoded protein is CASSAQGGDTEAFF.

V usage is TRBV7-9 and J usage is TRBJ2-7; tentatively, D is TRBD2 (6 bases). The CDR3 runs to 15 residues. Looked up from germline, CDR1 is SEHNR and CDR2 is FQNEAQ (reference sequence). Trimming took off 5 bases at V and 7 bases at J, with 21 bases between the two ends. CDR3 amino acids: CASSQGTAPAGEQYF. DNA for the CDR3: TGTGCCAGCAGCCAAGGGACCGCCCCGGCGGGGGAGCAGTACTTC.

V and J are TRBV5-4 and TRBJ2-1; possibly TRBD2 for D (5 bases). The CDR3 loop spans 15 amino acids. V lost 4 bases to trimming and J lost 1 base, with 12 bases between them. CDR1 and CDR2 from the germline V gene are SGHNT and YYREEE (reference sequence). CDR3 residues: CASSPSGISYNEQFF. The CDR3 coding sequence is TGTGCCAGCAGCCCAAGCGGAATATCCTACAATGAGCAGTTCTTC.

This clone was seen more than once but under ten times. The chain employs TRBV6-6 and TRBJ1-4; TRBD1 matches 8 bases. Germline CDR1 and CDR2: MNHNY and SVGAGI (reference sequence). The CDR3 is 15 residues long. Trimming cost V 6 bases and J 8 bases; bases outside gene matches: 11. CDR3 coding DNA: TGTGCCAGCAGCCTACTGACAGGGGAAGGCGAAAAACTGTTTTTT. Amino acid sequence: CASSLLTGEGEKLFF.

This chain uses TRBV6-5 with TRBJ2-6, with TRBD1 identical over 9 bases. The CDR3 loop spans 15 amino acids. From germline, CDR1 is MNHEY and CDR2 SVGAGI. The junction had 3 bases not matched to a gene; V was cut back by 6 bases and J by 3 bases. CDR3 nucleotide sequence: TGTGCCAGCAGCACAGGGGGCAGTGGGGCCAACGTCCTGACTTTC. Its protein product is CASSTGGSGANVLTF.

The CDR3 DNA reads as TGTGCTAGTGGCTCTCTTACCGGGACAGGGATCATCGAGCAGTACTTC. It translates to CASGSLTGTGIIEQYF. The V call is TRBV12-5, the J call TRBJ2-7; 9 bases fit TRBD1. V shed 6 bases, J shed 6 bases, and the junction held 15 bases outside the gene matches. The germline V gene encodes CDR1 LGHNT and CDR2 FRNRAP. The CDR3 loop spans 16 amino acids.

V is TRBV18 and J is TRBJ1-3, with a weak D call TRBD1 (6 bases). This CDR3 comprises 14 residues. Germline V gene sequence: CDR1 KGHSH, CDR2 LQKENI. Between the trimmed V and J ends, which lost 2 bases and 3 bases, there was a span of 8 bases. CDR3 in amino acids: CASSPGGRGNTIYF. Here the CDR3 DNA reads TGTGCCAGCTCACCAGGGGGCCGTGGAAACACCATATATTTT.

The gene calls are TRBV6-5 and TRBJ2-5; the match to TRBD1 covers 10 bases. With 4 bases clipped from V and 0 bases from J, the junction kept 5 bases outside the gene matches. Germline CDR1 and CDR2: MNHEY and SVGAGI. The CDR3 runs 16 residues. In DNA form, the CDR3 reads TGTGCCAGCAGTTTGACAGGGGGCGCCGACCAAGAGACCCAGTACTTC. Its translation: CASSLTGGADQETQYF.

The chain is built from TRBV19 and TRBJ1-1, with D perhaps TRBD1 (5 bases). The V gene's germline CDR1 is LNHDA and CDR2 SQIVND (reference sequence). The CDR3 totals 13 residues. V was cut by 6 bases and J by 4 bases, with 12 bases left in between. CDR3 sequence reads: CASSSSRATEAFF. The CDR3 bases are TGTGCCAGTAGCAGCTCCAGGGCCACTGAAGCTTTCTTT.

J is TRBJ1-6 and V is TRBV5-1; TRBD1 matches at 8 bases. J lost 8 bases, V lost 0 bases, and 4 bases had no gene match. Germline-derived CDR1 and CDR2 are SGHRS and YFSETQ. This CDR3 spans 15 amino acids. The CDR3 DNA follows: TGCGCCAGCAGCTTGGGACAGGGGACCCATTCACCCCTCCACTTT. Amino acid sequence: CASSLGQGTHSPLHF.

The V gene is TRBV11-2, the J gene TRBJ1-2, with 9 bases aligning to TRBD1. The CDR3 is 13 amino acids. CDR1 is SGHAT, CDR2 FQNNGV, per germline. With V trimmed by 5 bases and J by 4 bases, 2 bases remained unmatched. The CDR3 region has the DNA TGTGCCAGCAGCCCGACAGGGGGCTATGGCTACACCTTC. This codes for CASSPTGGYGYTF. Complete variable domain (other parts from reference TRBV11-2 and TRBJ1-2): EAGVAQSPRYKIIEKRQSVAFWCNPISGHATLYWYQQILGQGPKLLIQFQNNGVVDDSQLPKDRFSAERLKGVDSTLKIQPAKLEDSAVYLCASSPTGGYGYTFGSGTRLTVV.

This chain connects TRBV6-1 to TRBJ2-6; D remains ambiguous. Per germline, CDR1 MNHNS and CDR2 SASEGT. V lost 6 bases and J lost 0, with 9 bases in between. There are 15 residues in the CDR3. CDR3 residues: CASSLTSSGANVLTF. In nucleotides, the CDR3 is TGTGCCAGCAGCCTGACATCCTCTGGGGCCAACGTCCTGACTTTC.

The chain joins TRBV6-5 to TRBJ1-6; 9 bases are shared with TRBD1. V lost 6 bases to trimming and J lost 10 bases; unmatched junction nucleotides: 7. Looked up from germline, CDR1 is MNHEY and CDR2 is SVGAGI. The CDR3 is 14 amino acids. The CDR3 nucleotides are TGTGCCAGCAGCCTACAGGGGGCGCGATCACCCCTCCACTTT. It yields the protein CASSLQGARSPLHF.